The T cell receptor (beta chain) described here comes from a study of beta chain features in type 1 diabetes. General study points: Insertion counts at VDJ junctions were lower in type 1 diabetes patients, who also showed more deletions there. In the patient group, naive, central memory and Treg TCRB repertoires seemed more alike than in the healthy donor group. Short templates might get an advantage during PCR, and this would be equal in patients and controls.

This clone was found a few times. Its antigen is unknown. The germline V gene has CDR1 SGDLS and CDR2 YYNGEE. The CDR3 has 14 residues. Trimming cost V 6 bases and J 0 bases, with 11 bases left between them. The entirety of the isolated RNA underwent reverse transcription, so expressed TCRB transcripts were sequenced. TCRdb's copy holds only in-frame clones and misses some; the assay was immunoSEQ multiplex PCR. The profile shows 250,000 to 400,000 clones, 14% of them singletons. This receptor was identified in a young man in good health. The source material was central memory CD4+ T cells from blood. The rearrangement joins TRBV9 to TRBJ2-3, with no clear D. The DNA of the CDR3 is TGTGCCAGCAAGGAGAACCCTAGCACAGATACGCAGTATTTT. Its protein is CASKENPSTDTQYF.